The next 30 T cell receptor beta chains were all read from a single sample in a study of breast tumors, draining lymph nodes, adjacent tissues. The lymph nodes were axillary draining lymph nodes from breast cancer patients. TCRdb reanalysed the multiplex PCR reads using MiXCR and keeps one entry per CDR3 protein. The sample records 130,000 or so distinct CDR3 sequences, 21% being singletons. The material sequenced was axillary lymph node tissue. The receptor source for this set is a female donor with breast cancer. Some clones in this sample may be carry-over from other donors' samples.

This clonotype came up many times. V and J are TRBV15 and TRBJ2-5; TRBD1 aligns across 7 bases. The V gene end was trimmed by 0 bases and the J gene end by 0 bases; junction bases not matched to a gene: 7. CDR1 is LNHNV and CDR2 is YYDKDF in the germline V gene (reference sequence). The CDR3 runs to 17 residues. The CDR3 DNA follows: TGTGCCACCAGCAGAGATCGAAGGGGGCAGAACCAAGAGACCCAGTACTTC. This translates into CATSRDRRGQNQETQYF.

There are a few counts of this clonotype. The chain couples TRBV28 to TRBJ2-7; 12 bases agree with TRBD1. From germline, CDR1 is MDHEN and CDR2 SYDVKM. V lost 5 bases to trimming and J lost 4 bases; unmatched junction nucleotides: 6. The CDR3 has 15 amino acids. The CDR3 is CASSTPGQGAYEQYF. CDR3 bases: TGTGCCAGCAGTACTCCGGGACAGGGGGCTTACGAGCAGTACTTC. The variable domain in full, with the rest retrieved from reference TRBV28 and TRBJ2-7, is DVKVTQSSRYLVKRTGEKVFLECVQDMDHENMFWYRQDPGLGLRLIYFSYDVKMKEKGDIPEGYSVSREKKERFSLILESASTNQTSMYLCASSTPGQGAYEQYFGPGTRLTVT.

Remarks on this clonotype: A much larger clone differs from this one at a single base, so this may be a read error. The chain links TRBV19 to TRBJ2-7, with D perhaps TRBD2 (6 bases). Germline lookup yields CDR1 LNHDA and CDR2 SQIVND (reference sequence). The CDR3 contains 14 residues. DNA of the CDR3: TGTGCCAGTAGTATTTCGGGAGTGGAATACGAGCAGTGCTTC. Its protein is CASSISGVEYEQCF. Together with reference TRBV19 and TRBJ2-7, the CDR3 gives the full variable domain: DGGITQSPKYLFRKEGQNVTLSCEQNLNHDAMYWYRQDPGQGLRLIYYSQIVNDFQKGDIAEGYSVSREKKESFPLTVTSAQKNPTAFYLCASSISGVEYEQCFGPGTRLTVT.

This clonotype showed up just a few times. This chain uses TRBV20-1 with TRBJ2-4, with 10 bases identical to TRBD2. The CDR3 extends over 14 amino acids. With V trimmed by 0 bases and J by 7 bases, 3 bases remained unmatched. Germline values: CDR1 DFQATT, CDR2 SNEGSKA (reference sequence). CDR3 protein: CSARDLAGANIQYF. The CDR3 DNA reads TGCAGTGCTAGAGATCTAGCGGGAGCTAACATTCAGTACTTC.

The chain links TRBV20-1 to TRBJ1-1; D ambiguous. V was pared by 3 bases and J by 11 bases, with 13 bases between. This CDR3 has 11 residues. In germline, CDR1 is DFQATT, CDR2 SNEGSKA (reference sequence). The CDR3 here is CSASLGLGAFF. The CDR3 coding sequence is TGCAGTGCTAGTCTAGGTCTGGGGGCTTTCTTT.

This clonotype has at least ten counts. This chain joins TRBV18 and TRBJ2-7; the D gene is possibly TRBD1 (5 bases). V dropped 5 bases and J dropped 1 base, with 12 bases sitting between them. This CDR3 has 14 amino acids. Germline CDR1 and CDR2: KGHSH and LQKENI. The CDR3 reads CASSSQERSYEQYF. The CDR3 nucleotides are TGTGCCAGCTCATCACAGGAGAGATCCTACGAGCAGTACTTC. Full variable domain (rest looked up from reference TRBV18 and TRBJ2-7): NAGVMQNPRHLVRRRGQEARLRCSPMKGHSHVYWYRQLPEEGLKFMVYLQKENIIDESGMPKERFSAEFPKEGPSILRIQQVVRGDSAAYFCASSSQERSYEQYFGPGTRLTVT.

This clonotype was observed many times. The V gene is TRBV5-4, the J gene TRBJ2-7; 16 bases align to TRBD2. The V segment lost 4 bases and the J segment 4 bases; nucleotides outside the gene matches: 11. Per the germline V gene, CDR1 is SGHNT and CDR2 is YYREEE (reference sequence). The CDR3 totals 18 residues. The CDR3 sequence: CASSPGGTSGRARYEQYF. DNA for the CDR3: TGTGCCAGCAGCCCTGGGGGGACTAGCGGGAGGGCCAGGTACGAGCAGTACTTC. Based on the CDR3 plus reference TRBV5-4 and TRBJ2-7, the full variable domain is ETGVTQSPTHLIKTRGQQVTLRCSSQSGHNTVSWYQQALGQGPQFIFQYYREEENGRGNFPPRFSGLQFPNYSSELNVNALELDDSALYLCASSPGGTSGRARYEQYFGPGTRLTVT.

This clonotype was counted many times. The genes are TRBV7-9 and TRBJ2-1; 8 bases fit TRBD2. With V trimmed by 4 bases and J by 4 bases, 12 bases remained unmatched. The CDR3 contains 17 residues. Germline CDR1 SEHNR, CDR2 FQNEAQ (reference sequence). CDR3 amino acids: CASSSAVAGGRYNEQFF. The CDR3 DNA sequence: TGTGCCAGCAGCTCCGCCGTGGCCGGCGGGAGGTACAATGAGCAGTTCTTC.

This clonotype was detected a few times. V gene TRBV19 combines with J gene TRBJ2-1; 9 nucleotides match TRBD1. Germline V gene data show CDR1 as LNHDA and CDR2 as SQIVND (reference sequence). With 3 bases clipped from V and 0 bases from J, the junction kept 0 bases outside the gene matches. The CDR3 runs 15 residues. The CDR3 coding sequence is TGTGCCAGTAGTATGACAGGGGGCTCCTACAATGAGCAGTTCTTC. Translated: CASSMTGGSYNEQFF. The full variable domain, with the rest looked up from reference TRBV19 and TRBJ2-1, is DGGITQSPKYLFRKEGQNVTLSCEQNLNHDAMYWYRQDPGQGLRLIYYSQIVNDFQKGDIAEGYSVSREKKESFPLTVTSAQKNPTAFYLCASSMTGGSYNEQFFGPGTRLTVL.

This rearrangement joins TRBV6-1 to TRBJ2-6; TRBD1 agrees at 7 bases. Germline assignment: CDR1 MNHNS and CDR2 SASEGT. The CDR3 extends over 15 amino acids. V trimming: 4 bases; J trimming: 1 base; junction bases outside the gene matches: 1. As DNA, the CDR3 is TGTGCCAGCAGTGTACAGGGGTCTGGGGCCAACGTCCTGACTTTC. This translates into CASSVQGSGANVLTF.

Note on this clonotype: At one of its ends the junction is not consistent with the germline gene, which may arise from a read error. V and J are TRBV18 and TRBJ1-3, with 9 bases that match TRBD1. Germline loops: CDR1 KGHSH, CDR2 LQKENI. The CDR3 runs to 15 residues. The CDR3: CASSSLTGGENAIYF. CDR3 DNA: TGTGCCAGCTCCTCTTTGACAGGGGGTGAAAACGCCATATATTTT.

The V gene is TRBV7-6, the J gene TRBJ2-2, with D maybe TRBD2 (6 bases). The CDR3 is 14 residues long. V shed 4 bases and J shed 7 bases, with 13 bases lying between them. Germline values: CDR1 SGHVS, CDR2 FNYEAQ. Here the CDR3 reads CASSSQSAGGELFF. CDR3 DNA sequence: TGTGCCAGCAGCTCCCAGTCAGCGGGCGGGGAGCTGTTTTTT.

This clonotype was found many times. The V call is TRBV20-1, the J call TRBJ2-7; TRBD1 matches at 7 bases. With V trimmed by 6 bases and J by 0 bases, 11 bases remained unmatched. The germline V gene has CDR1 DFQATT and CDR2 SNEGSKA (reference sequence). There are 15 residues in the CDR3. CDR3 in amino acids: CSARLGQTLSYEQYF. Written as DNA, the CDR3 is TGCAGTGCCCGGCTGGGACAGACCCTCTCCTACGAGCAGTACTTC.

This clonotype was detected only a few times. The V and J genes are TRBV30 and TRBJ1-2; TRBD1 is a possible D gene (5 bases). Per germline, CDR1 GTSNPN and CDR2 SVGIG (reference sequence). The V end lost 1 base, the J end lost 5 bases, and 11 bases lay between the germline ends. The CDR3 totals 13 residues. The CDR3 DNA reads TGTGCCTGGAGTGACAGGAGAATTTATGGCTACACCTTC. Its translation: CAWSDRRIYGYTF.

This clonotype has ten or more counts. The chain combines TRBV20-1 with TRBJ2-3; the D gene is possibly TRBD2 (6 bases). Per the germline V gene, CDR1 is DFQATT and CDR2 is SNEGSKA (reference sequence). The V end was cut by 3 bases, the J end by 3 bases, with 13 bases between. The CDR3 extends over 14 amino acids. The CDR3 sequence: CSASDTRGTDTQYF. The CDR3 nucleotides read TGCAGTGCTAGCGACACCCGGGGGACAGATACGCAGTATTTT.

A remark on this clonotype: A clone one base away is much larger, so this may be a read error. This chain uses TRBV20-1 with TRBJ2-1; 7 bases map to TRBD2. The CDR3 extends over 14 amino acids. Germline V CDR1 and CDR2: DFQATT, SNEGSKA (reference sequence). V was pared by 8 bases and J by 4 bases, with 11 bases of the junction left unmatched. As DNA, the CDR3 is TGCAGTACACCCGCGGGAGTTCCTTACAATGAGCAGTTCTTC. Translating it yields CSTPAGVPYNEQFF.

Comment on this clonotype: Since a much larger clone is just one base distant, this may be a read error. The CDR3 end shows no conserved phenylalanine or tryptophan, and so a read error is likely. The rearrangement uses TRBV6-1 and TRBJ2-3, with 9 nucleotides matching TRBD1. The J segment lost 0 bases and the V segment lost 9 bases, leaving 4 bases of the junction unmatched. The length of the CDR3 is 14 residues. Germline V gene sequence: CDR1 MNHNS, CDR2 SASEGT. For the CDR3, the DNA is TGTGCCAGTACAGGGGGCACAAGCACAGATACGCAGTATTAT. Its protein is CASTGGTSTDTQYY.

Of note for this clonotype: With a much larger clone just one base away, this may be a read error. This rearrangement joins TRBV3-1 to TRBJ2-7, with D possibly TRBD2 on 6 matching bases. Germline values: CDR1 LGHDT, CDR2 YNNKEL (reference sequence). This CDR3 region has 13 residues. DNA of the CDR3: TGTGCCAGCAGCCAAATCGGGAGCTACGAGCAGTGCTTC. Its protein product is CASSQIGSYEQCF.

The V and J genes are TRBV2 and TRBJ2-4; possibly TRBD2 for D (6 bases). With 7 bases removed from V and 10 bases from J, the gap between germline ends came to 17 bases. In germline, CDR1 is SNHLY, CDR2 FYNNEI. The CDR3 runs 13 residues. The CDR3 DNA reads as TGTGCCAGCAATTCTGGACCGGGGAGGATTCAGTACTTC. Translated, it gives CASNSGPGRIQYF.

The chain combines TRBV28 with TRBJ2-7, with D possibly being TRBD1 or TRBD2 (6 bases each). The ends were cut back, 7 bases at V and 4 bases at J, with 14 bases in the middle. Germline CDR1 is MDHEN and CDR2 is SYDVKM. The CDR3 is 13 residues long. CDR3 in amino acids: CASITRGGYEQYF. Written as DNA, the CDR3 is TGTGCCAGCATCACCCGAGGGGGGTACGAGCAGTACTTC.

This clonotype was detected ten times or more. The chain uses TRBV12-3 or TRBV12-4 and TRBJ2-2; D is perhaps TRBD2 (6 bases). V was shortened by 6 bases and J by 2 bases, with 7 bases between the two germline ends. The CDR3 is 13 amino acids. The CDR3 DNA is TGTGCCAGCAGCGGGACTAACACCGGGGAGCTGTTTTTT. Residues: CASSGTNTGELFF.

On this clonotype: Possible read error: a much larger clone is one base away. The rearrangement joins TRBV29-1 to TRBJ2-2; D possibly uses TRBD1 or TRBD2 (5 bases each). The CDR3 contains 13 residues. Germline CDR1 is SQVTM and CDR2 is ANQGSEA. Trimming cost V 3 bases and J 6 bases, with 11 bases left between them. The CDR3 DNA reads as TGCAGCGTTGAGGGTGGGGACGCCGGGGAGCTGTTTTTT. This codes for CSVEGGDAGELFF.

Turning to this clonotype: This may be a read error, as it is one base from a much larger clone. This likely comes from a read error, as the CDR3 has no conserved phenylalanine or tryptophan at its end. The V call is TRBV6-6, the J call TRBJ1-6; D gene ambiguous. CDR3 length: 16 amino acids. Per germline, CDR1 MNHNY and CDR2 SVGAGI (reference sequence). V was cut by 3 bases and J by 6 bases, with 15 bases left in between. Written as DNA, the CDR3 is TGTGCCAGCAGTTATCCCCAGAAGGGCCCTAATTCACCCCTCCACCTT. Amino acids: CASSYPQKGPNSPLHL.

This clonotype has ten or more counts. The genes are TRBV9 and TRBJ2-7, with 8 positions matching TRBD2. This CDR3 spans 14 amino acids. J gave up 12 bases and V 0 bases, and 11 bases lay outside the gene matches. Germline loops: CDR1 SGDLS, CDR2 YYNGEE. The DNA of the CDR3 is TGTGCCAGCAGCGTAGGCCCCACTAGCGGCCGCCGGTACTTC. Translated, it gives CASSVGPTSGRRYF.

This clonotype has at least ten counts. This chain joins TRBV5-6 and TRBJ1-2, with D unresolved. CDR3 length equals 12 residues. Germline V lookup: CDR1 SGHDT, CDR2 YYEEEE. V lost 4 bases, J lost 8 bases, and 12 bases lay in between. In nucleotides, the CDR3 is TGTGCCAGCAGCGTTTCTCATGTAGGCTACACCTTC. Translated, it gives CASSVSHVGYTF.

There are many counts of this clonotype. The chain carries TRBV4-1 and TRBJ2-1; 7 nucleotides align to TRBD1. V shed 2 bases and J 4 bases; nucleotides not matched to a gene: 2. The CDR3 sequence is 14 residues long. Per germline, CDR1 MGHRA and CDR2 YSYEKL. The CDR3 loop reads CASSQLGQYNEQFF. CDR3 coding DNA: TGCGCCAGCAGCCAATTGGGACAGTACAATGAGCAGTTCTTC.

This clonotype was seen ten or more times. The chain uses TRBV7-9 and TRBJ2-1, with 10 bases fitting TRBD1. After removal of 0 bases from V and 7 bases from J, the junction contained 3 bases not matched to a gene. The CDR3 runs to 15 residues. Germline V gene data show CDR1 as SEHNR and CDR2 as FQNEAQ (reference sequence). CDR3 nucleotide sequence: TGTGCCAGCAGCTTAGCGGGACAGGGGCGGAATGAGCAGTTCTTC. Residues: CASSLAGQGRNEQFF. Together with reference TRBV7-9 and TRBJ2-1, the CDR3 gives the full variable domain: DTGVSQNPRHKITKRGQNVTFRCDPISEHNRLYWYRQTLGQGPEFLTYFQNEAQLEKSRLLSDRFSAERPKGSFSTLEIQRTEQGDSAMYLCASSLAGQGRNEQFFGPGTRLTVL.

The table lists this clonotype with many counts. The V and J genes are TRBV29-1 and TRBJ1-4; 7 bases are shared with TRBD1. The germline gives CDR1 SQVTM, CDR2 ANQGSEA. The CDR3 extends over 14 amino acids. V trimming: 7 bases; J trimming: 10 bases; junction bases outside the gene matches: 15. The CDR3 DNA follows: TGCAGCGCCCCTTCCGACAGGGACATGGGAAAACTGTTTTTT. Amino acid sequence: CSAPSDRDMGKLFF.

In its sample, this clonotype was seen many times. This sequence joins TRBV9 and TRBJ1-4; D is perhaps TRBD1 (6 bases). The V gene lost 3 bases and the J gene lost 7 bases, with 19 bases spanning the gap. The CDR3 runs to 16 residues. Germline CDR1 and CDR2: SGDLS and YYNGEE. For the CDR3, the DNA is TGTGCCAGCAGCGCCTTTCAGGGGTTAGCTGGTGAAAAACTGTTTTTT. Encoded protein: CASSAFQGLAGEKLFF.

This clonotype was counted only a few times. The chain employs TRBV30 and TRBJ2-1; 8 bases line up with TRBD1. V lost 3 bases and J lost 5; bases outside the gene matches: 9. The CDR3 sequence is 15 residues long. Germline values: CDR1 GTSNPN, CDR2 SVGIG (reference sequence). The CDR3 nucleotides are TGTGCCTGGAGCCCAACCGGGACAGGACACAATGAGCAGTTCTTC. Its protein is CAWSPTGTGHNEQFF.